Presented here are 11 T cell receptor beta chains from one specimen sequenced in a study of Graves' ophthalmopathy and Graves' hyperthyroidism. Amplification from RNA transcripts yielded the TCR beta CDR3 regions. The workflow started with a first-round RT-PCR run with HTBI primers and then moved on to a second-round multiplex PCR. TCRdb used MiXCR to reprocess the multiplex PCR reads, holding one entry per CDR3 protein. This table holds approximately 1.2 million distinct CDR3 sequences, 36% found once. Sequences were obtained from peripheral blood or thyroid tissue (not recorded which). The receptors derive from an adult man with Graves' hyperthyroidism.

About this clonotype itself: Since a much larger clone is just one base distant, this may be a read error. This chain uses TRBV7-9 with TRBJ2-7; D gene ambiguous. Per germline, CDR1 SEHNR and CDR2 FQNEAQ (reference sequence). The CDR3 runs to 14 residues. Here the CDR3 DNA reads TGTGCCAGCAGCCCGCGTTACCTTCCTTCCCAGCAGTGCTTC. Translated: CASSPRYLPSQQCF.

Details on this clonotype: One end of the junction varies from germline; a read error may be responsible. The genes are TRBV2 and TRBJ1-2; D is possibly TRBD1 (6 bases). The CDR3 covers 13 residues. Germline CDR1 and CDR2: SNHLY and FYNNEI. The CDR3 loop is CAGSAGQIYGHTF. The CDR3 DNA reads as TGTGCCGGCAGTGCTGGACAGATATATGGCCACACCTTC.

The chain is built from TRBV7-9 and TRBJ2-5; D gene unclear. From germline, CDR1 is SEHNR and CDR2 FQNEAQ (reference sequence). This CDR3 is built from 14 residues. V dropped 0 bases and J dropped 5 bases, with 10 bases sitting between them. The CDR3 sequence: CASSLADGVETQYF. The DNA of the CDR3 is TGTGCCAGCAGCTTAGCGGACGGCGTGGAGACCCAGTACTTC.

V usage is TRBV7-9 and J usage is TRBJ1-6, with D possibly TRBD1 on 6 matching bases. The CDR3 extends over 16 amino acids. Germline V gene lookup returns CDR1 SEHNR and CDR2 FQNEAQ (reference sequence). V gave up 4 bases and J gave up 7 bases, with 17 bases separating them. The CDR3 is CASSSGDGGLNSPLHF. CDR3 DNA sequence: TGTGCCAGCAGCTCAGGGGACGGGGGGTTAAATTCACCCCTCCACTTT.

This clonotype has a count of ten or more. V is TRBV9 and J is TRBJ2-7, with 9 bases fitting TRBD2. The V segment lost 2 bases and the J segment 6 bases; nucleotides outside the gene matches: 12. In germline, CDR1 is SGDLS, CDR2 YYNGEE. There are 16 residues in the CDR3. The CDR3 sequence: CASSVGVSGRPVEQYF. The DNA for the CDR3 is TGTGCCAGCAGCGTGGGCGTTAGCGGGAGACCCGTCGAGCAGTACTTC.

The sample holds a few counts of this clonotype. The V and J genes are TRBV4-1 and TRBJ1-5; D is possibly TRBD1 (6 bases). CDR1 is MGHRA and CDR2 is YSYEKL in the germline V gene. This CDR3 has 14 amino acids. Trimming shortened V by 5 bases and J by 5 bases, and 13 bases separated the two germline ends. The CDR3 region is CASSLDRRDQPQHF. The CDR3 bases are TGCGCCAGCAGCTTGGACAGACGGGATCAGCCCCAGCATTTT.

Of note for this clonotype: A much larger clone differs by one base, so this may be a read error. The V and J genes are TRBV12-3 or TRBV12-4 and TRBJ1-5; 7 positions match TRBD1. The CDR3 has 15 amino acids. CDR3 DNA: TGTGCCGGCAGTTTAGACAGGGATGGCAATCAGCCCCAGCATTTT. It is translated as CAGSLDRDGNQPQHF.

The V and J genes are TRBV19 and TRBJ2-6, with 9 bases lining up with TRBD1. The CDR3 spans 19 residues. CDR1 and CDR2 (germline): LNHDA, SQIVND (reference sequence). Trimming took 9 bases from V and 0 from J; bases not matched to a gene: 15. The DNA of the CDR3 is TGTGCCAGCGCAAAAAGGCGACAGGGGGTGGGCTCTGGGGCCAACGTCCTGACTTTC. Translated, it gives CASAKRRQGVGSGANVLTF.

V is TRBV5-6 and J is TRBJ1-6, with 7 bases fitting TRBD1. The CDR3 covers 20 residues. In germline, CDR1 is SGHDT, CDR2 YYEEEE. V gave up 3 bases and J gave up 0 bases; unmatched junction bases: 15. CDR3 residues: CASSSRGQIQLSSYNSPLHF. The CDR3, as DNA: TGTGCCAGCAGCTCTAGGGGACAGATCCAGCTAAGCTCCTATAATTCACCCCTCCACTTT.

This clonotype was seen only a few times. The gene calls are TRBV20-1 and TRBJ1-1, with 7 bases identical to TRBD1. The CDR3 is 14 residues long. V shed 6 bases, J shed 4 bases, and the junction held 11 bases outside the gene matches. Germline assignment: CDR1 DFQATT and CDR2 SNEGSKA (reference sequence). CDR3 region: CSAPRGGLGTEAFF. CDR3 DNA sequence: TGCAGTGCGCCCAGGGGGGGGCTAGGCACTGAAGCTTTCTTT.

The table lists this clonotype with many counts. The chain is built from TRBV19 and TRBJ2-7; TRBD1 agrees at 8 bases. Germline CDR1 and CDR2: LNHDA and SQIVND (reference sequence). Unmatched junction bases numbered 9, after V lost 3 bases and J lost 5 bases. The CDR3 spans 15 residues. The chain's CDR3 is CASSIIGQGLNEQYF. Written as DNA, the CDR3 is TGTGCCAGTAGTATCATAGGACAGGGTCTGAACGAGCAGTACTTC.